This entry is about one TCR beta chain. Its specificity is not known. At the DNA level, this CDR3 is encoded by other sequences in the same sample as well. The length of the CDR3 is 13 residues. V was shortened by 0 bases and J by 4 bases, with 7 bases between the two germline ends. Germline assignment: CDR1 SGDLS and CDR2 YYNGEE. This entry belongs to a study of shared clonotypes between healthy human individuals. Study-level findings and limits: Exclusively blood specimens were collected; tissue repertoires likely differ. Clonotypes that were shared across four donors made up roughly 5.2% of naive CD4 clonotypes.

TCRdb keeps only in-frame clones here, not all; method: immunoSEQ multiplex PCR. The sample includes some 600,000 clones, approximately 96% of them seen just once. CD45RO negativity and positive selection for CCR7 defined naive CD8 cells, a population that excluded terminally differentiated effector memory CD45RA+ cells. This TCR came from a woman in her thirties in good health. The chain has TRBV9 and TRBJ1-1; D not resolved. The sample taken for sequencing was naive CD8+ T cells sorted from blood. The DNA of the CDR3 is TGTGCCAGCAGCGTAGGAGGTAGCACTGAAGCTTTCTTT. Translation: CASSVGGSTEAFF.